The 5 T cell receptor beta chains in this list originate from one sample, sequenced in a study of blood T cell repertoires in COVID-19. Only in-frame clones appear in the TCRdb table, and some are missing; sequencing was by immunoSEQ multiplex PCR. The sample carries about 170,000 clones, around nine tenths recorded once. Specimen: peripheral blood. All receptors come from a man aged 70 or older with acute or convalescent COVID-19.

This chain joins TRBV7-3 and TRBJ2-5; 8 bases align to TRBD2. V shed 5 bases and J 4 bases; nucleotides not matched to a gene: 9. The germline V gene encodes CDR1 SGHTA and CDR2 FQGTGA. The CDR3 has 15 amino acids. The CDR3 sequence: CASSPLAGSRETQYF. CDR3 sequence (DNA): TGTGCCAGCAGCCCTTTAGCGGGGTCCAGAGAGACCCAGTACTTC.

The chain employs TRBV28 and TRBJ1-3, with D maybe TRBD1 (5 bases). The CDR3 is 13 amino acids. Germline V gene lookup returns CDR1 MDHEN and CDR2 SYDVKM. The V end lost 6 bases, the J end lost 1 base, and 7 bases lay between the germline ends. The CDR3 is CASRGTSGNTIYF. The CDR3, as DNA: TGTGCCAGCAGGGGGACTTCTGGAAACACCATATATTTT.

This clone is a singleton in its sample. This chain uses TRBV5-4 with TRBJ2-2; no clear D gene. The germline V and J ends were trimmed by 4 bases and 4 bases, with 14 bases remaining between them. CDR3 size: 15 residues. Per the germline V gene, CDR1 is SGHNT and CDR2 is YYREEE (reference sequence). CDR3 sequence reads: CASSPARPSTGELFF. In DNA, the CDR3 is TGTGCCAGCAGCCCAGCCAGGCCGAGCACCGGGGAGCTGTTTTTT.

V gene TRBV19 combines with J gene TRBJ2-6, with a weak D call TRBD1 (5 bases). The CDR3 totals 14 residues. Germline V gene sequence: CDR1 LNHDA, CDR2 SQIVND (reference sequence). Trimming took 9 bases from V and 12 from J, leaving 21 bases between them. The CDR3, as DNA: TGTGCCAGCCAACCCTCAGGGCCTCAGCGCGTCCTGACTTTC. It translates to CASQPSGPQRVLTF. The whole variable domain, filled in from reference TRBV19 and TRBJ2-6, reads DGGITQSPKYLFRKEGQNVTLSCEQNLNHDAMYWYRQDPGQGLRLIYYSQIVNDFQKGDIAEGYSVSREKKESFPLTVTSAQKNPTAFYLCASQPSGPQRVLTFGAGSRLTVL.

With respect to this clone: The sample has other DNA sequences that encode this CDR3 too. The chain has TRBV18 and TRBJ2-1; the match to TRBD2 covers 13 bases. V lost 3 bases and J lost 5; bases outside the gene matches: 1. Germline values: CDR1 KGHSH, CDR2 LQKENI. The CDR3 is 15 residues long. CDR3 in DNA: TGTGCCAGCTCACCCGGACTAGCGGGGGACAATGAGCAGTTCTTC. This translates into CASSPGLAGDNEQFF.